A selection of T cell receptor beta chains follows, all from one sample in a study of T cells in Graves' hyperthyroidism and ophthalmopathy. TCRdb redid the calling of the multiplex PCR reads with MiXCR, one entry per CDR3 protein. Found here are 330,000 or so distinct CDR3 sequences, approximately 18% of them singletons; the top ten hold approximately 35%. The specimen sequenced was blood. These receptors came from a man aged 50-59 years with Graves' ophthalmopathy. CDR3s include the opening cysteine and the closing phenylalanine or tryptophan. Each record gives: CDR3 length, D gene, clone size, V gene, J gene, CDR3 DNA, CDR3 protein. The D gene is left open where the match is weak. Part of the rows lack a size; the others show once, few, many or a class for expanded clones.

15	-	-	TRBV20-1	TRBJ1-4	TGCAGTGCTAGCCCTCATGGACGGAAGAATGAAAAACTGTTTTTT	CSASPHGRKNEKLFF
12	-	-	TRBV30	TRBJ1-5	TGTGCCTGGAGCCGTACTAAGGAGCCCCAGCATTTT	CAWSRTKEPQHF
17	TRBD2	few	TRBV19	TRBJ2-1	TGTGCCAGTAGTATATTTTCCCTAGCGGGAAAGTTCAATGAGCAGTTCTTC	CASSIFSLAGKFNEQFF
12	-	-	TRBV28	TRBJ2-2	TGTGCCAGCAGTTACGTCACCGGGGAGCTGTTTTTT	CASSYVTGELFF
15	-	-	TRBV9	TRBJ1-3	TGTGCCAGCAGCGGCCTCCGGGCGCAAGGAAACACCATATATTTT	CASSGLRAQGNTIYF
13	-	-	TRBV19	TRBJ1-1	TGTGCCAGTAGTATCACCCTGGGAGCTGAAGCTTTCTTT	CASSITLGAEAFF
12	-	many	TRBV5-1	TRBJ2-7	TGCGCCAGCAGCTTGATCGGCGCCGAGCAGTACTTC	CASSLIGAEQYF
14	-	few	TRBV6-1	TRBJ1-1	TGTGCCAGCCACAAAACGGGTCCGAACACTGAAGCTTTCTTT	CASHKTGPNTEAFF
12	-	-	TRBV20-1	TRBJ2-2	TGCAGTGCTAGAGGGACATCCGGGGAGCTGTTTTTT	CSARGTSGELFF
14	-	-	TRBV4-1	TRBJ2-5	TGCGCCAGCAGCCAAGACGAAGCCGCAGCCCCCCAGTACTTC	CASSQDEAAAPQYF
15	TRBD2	many	TRBV7-8	TRBJ2-5	TGTGCCAGCAGGGTACACCGGACTAGCGGGGAGACCCAGTACTTC	CASRVHRTSGETQYF
13	TRBD1	-	TRBV19	TRBJ1-1	TGTGCCAGTAGTGGGACAGCGGGCACTGAAGCTTCCTTT	CASSGTAGTEASF
15	-	-	TRBV10-3	TRBJ2-7	TGTGCCATCAGTGACACCGGGACCGCCTCCATCGAGCAGTACTTC	CAISDTGTASIEQYF
16	TRBD2	many	TRBV2	TRBJ2-3	TGTGCCAGCAGGAGGCGGGGGGGGGACGTTTCAGATACGCAGTATTTT	CASRRRGGDVSDTQYF
15	-	few	TRBV6-1	TRBJ2-6	TGTGCCAGCAGTCCAGGGGCCTCTGGGGCCAACGTCCTGACTTTC	CASSPGASGANVLTF
15	-	-	TRBV6-9	TRBJ1-4	TGTGCCAGCAGTTCCCAGGGAGCTATAGCGGAAAAACTGTTTTTT	CASSSQGAIAEKLFF
12	-	-	TRBV19	TRBJ1-2	TGTGCCAGTTATCAGGGGAACTATGGCTACACCTTC	CASYQGNYGYTF
15	-	many	TRBV5-1	TRBJ2-7	TGCGCCAGCAGCCCCTCCCCCAGCGCCCTTGGGGAGCAGTACTTC	CASSPSPSALGEQYF
14	TRBD1	-	TRBV3-1	TRBJ1-6	TGTGCCAGCAGTTCGACAGGGCACAATTCACCCCTCCACTTT	CASSSTGHNSPLHF
14	-	few	TRBV10-1	TRBJ2-7	TGCGCCAGCAGTTCCGGGACGGCCACCTACGAGCAGTACTTC	CASSSGTATYEQYF
15	-	-	TRBV20-1	TRBJ1-1	TGCAGTGCTAAAGGGCTCGGGGGAGTAGGGACTGAAGCTTTCTTT	CSAKGLGGVGTEAFF
17	TRBD1	-	TRBV6-5	TRBJ2-2	TGTGCCAGCAGTTACGATTGGACAGGGGGAAGCACCGGGGAGCTGTTTTTT	CASSYDWTGGSTGELFF
13	TRBD2	many	TRBV19	TRBJ2-1	TGTGCCAGCGCAAGCGGGATCTACAATGAGCAGTTCTTC	CASASGIYNEQFF
14	-	many	TRBV7-9	TRBJ1-2	TGTGCCAGCAGCCAGGACACATTCAACTATGGCTACACCTTC	CASSQDTFNYGYTF
16	-	-	TRBV20-1	TRBJ2-5	TGCAGTGCTTACCCCCTCCAAGCGGAACACCAAGAGACCCAGTACTTC	CSAYPLQAEHQETQYF
14	TRBD1	many	TRBV5-1	TRBJ2-3	TGCGCCAGCAGCCCCGGACAGGGGCCGGATACGCAGTATTTT	CASSPGQGPDTQYF
13	-	many	TRBV3-1	TRBJ2-7	TGTGCCAGCAGCCAGTTTCGGGGCTACGAGCAGTACTTC	CASSQFRGYEQYF
15	TRBD2	few	TRBV4-2	TRBJ2-5	TGTGCCAGCAGCCAAGGCGGTAGCGGGAGGGCCGGCCAGTACTTC	CASSQGGSGRAGQYF
12	-	many	TRBV18	TRBJ1-5	TGTGCCAGCTCACCACCGAATCAGCCCCAGCATTTT	CASSPPNQPQHF
16	TRBD2	many	TRBV9	TRBJ2-1	TGTGCCAGCAGCGTAGAGGGAGGGCCCTTTGGGAATGAGCAGTTCTTC	CASSVEGGPFGNEQFF
15	-	few	TRBV28	TRBJ1-2	TGTGCCAGCAGTATCACAGGGATGCCGATGTATGGCTACACCTTC	CASSITGMPMYGYTF
17	TRBD1	few	TRBV6-2/TRBV6-3	TRBJ1-5	TGTGCCAGCAGTTACCTCCCGCGGACAGGGGGCCTCCAGCCCCAGCATTTT	CASSYLPRTGGLQPQHF
18	TRBD2	many	TRBV2	TRBJ2-7	TGTGCCAGCAGTGCATTAGGCAGTAGCGGGATGAGCTCCTACGAGCAGTACTTC	CASSALGSSGMSSYEQYF
13	-	-	TRBV4-1	TRBJ1-4	TGCGCCAGCAGCCAGGCCCCACTCGAAAAACTGTTTTTT	CASSQAPLEKLFF
14	TRBD2	many	TRBV11-2	TRBJ2-7	TGTGCCAGCAGCTTACGCAGGGACTACTACGAGCAGTACTTC	CASSLRRDYYEQYF
17	TRBD1	few	TRBV13	TRBJ2-3	TGTGCCAGCAGCTTAGGTGTAAGGGGGCTAAGCACAGATACGCAGTATTTT	CASSLGVRGLSTDTQYF
14	TRBD2	few	TRBV12-3/TRBV12-4	TRBJ2-1	TGTGCCAGCACCCAGACTAGCGACTACAATGAGCAGTTCTTC	CASTQTSDYNEQFF
15	-	-	TRBV27	TRBJ1-6	TGTGCCAGCAGTTTATCGTGGCAGGATAATTCACCCCTCCACTTT	CASSLSWQDNSPLHF
16	TRBD1	-	TRBV10-1	TRBJ2-4	TGCGCCAGCATCCGGGGACAGGGGGCCGAAGAAAACATTCAGTACTTC	CASIRGQGAEENIQYF
13	-	-	TRBV4-1	TRBJ2-7	TGCGCCAGCAGTTTCCTCCCGAGTTACGAGCAGTACTTC	CASSFLPSYEQYF
14	-	-	TRBV10-3	TRBJ1-5	TGTGCCATCGAACAGGAGTATAGCAATCAGCCCCAGCATTTT	CAIEQEYSNQPQHF
17	-	few	TRBV15	TRBJ2-5	TGTGCCACCAGCAGAGATCTGGGAGGGGGTAACCAAGAGACCCAGTACTTC	CATSRDLGGGNQETQYF
15	TRBD1	once	TRBV28	TRBJ2-1	TGTGCCAGCAGTTTACCGGGACAGGGGGCGTGGGAGCAGTTCTTC	CASSLPGQGAWEQFF
16	TRBD1	-	TRBV24-1	TRBJ2-5	TGTACCACCAGTGACCGGGACAGGGGGATGCGAGAGACCCAGTACTTC	CTTSDRDRGMRETQYF
17	-	few	TRBV15	TRBJ2-7	TGTGCCACCAGCAGCTACTCCGCGGGCCGAGGATCCTACGAGCAGTACTTC	CATSSYSAGRGSYEQYF
18	TRBD2	many	TRBV5-1	TRBJ2-3	TGCGCCAGCAGCTTGAAAAGCACAGCGGGAGGGCGCACAGATACGCAGTATTTT	CASSLKSTAGGRTDTQYF
15	-	-	TRBV6-1	TRBJ2-2	TGTGCCAGCAGTAAGGACAGTGCGAACACCGGGGAGCTGTTTTTT	CASSKDSANTGELFF
15	-	few	TRBV6-1	TRBJ1-1	TGTGCCAGCAGTTTGACCGATACCTTGAACACTGAAGCTTTCTTT	CASSLTDTLNTEAFF
15	-	few	TRBV5-4	TRBJ1-2	TGTGCCAGCAGCTTGGCGCGGGGTCCTAACTATGGCTACACCTTC	CASSLARGPNYGYTF
13	TRBD1	many	TRBV2	TRBJ2-7	TGTGCCAGCACCCAGGGGGATTGGGACGAGCAGTACTTC	CASTQGDWDEQYF
15	-	-	TRBV19	TRBJ1-1	TGTGCCAGTAAGATAGGGGCAGGGCCCTATACTGAAGCTTTCTTT	CASKIGAGPYTEAFF
16	-	many	TRBV27	TRBJ2-5	TGTGCCACCTCGAAGATGGGGACACCTTATCAAGAGACCCAGTACTTC	CATSKMGTPYQETQYF
14	TRBD2	few	TRBV2	TRBJ2-1	TGTGCCAGCAGACCTAGCGGGAGGGCCGGGGAGCAGTTCTTC	CASRPSGRAGEQFF
13	-	few	TRBV20-1	TRBJ2-5	TGCAGTGCTAGAGGGACCGAGCAAGAGACCCAGTACTTC	CSARGTEQETQYF
14	-	-	TRBV5-5	TRBJ1-3	TGTGCCAGCAGCTATACGGGGGGGGGAAACACCATATATTTT	CASSYTGGGNTIYF